This T cell receptor beta chain was captured in a study of breast tumors, draining lymph nodes, adjacent tissues (dated by TCRdb to the mid-2010s). Regarding the study in general: The study compared TCR beta repertoires across tumor, adjacent nontumor tissue and axillary lymph nodes from breast cancer patients. In human breast cancer, the study set out to assess how tumor, surrounding tissue and draining lymph node repertoires relate to one another and whether T cells might be exchanged between them.

The axillary draining lymph nodes of breast cancer patients were the source of the lymph node samples. The CDR3 runs 15 residues from the cysteine to the phenylalanine. Just the 45-base CDR3 DNA is kept, in frame starting at base 1. V has 1 base trimmed and J has 3 bases trimmed; junction bases matching no gene number 6. CDR1 and CDR2, per the germline V gene, are SGHTA and FQGNSA. Here is what the overall study found, with its caveats: Tumors showed preferential V and J gene usage, and their T-cell repertoire diversity fell below that of lymph nodes yet above that of nontumor tissue. Tumor and nontumor tissue repertoires were significantly more similar in luminal-like than in basal-like breast cancer. The conclusion that tumor T cells originate in lymph nodes was presented as consistent with a hypothesis rather than as directly demonstrated. The data were considered consistent with most tumor T cells being derived from the lymph node and subsequently expanding within tumor tissue.

A remark on this clonotype: No cognate antigen has been identified for it. No base-level quality is on record; no much larger clone is a single base apart.

Sequenced using an Illumina HiSeq 2000. TCR beta chain libraries were generated through multiplex PCR amplification. High-throughput sequencing was used to analyze the amplified TCR beta chain products. The raw public data were reprocessed by TCRdb itself: fastp quality trimming at Q25, MiXCR clonotype calling, in-frame beta chains only. A single entry per CDR3 protein holds the most common genes and DNA from its merged rows. This sample lists about 110,000 distinct CDR3 sequences; roughly 33% were detected once. The top ten clones comprise under 6% of the sample. Source material: axillary lymph node tissue. The TCR originated in a female donor with breast cancer. Some clones in this sample may be carry-over from other donors' samples. Here the chain combines TRBV7-2 and TRBJ2-7, and 7 junctional nucleotides match TRBD1. The encoded CDR3 is CASSLVGQSSYEQYF. The DNA is as follows: TGTGCCAGCAGCTTAGTGGGACAGTCAAGCTACGAGCAGTACTTC.